The T cell receptor beta chain under discussion was sequenced for a study of OX40 agonist ivuxolimab in advanced cancers. As for the study more broadly: The costimulatory receptor OX40 (CD134) was targeted by ivuxolimab, a fully human IgG2 agonistic monoclonal antibody. The dose-escalation cohort was roughly 87% male with a mean age of approximately 60 years, ranging from 23 to 79. The purpose of peripheral TCRbeta sequencing was to test whether ivuxolimab changed TCR sequence diversity and led to clonal T-cell expansion. The paper describes the monotherapy dose-escalation part (N of about 55 patients) of the phase I trial of ivuxolimab. Three dose-escalation patients achieved partial responses, one with hepatocellular carcinoma and two with cutaneous melanoma. Among the approximately 54 dose-escalation patients, around 20 had hepatocellular carcinoma, about 15 melanoma, 9 renal cell carcinoma and 9 head and neck cancer. Patients were allowed to have had prior anti-PD-1, anti-PD-L1 or anti-CTLA-4 therapy, and approximately 39% of the dose-escalation patients had been treated with checkpoint inhibitors. Intravenous ivuxolimab was administered to patients every 2 weeks at six dose levels: 0.01, 0.1, 0.3, 1.5, 3 and 10 mg/kg.

CDR1 and CDR2, looked up from the germline V gene, are MNHEY and SVGAGI. From the cysteine through the phenylalanine, the CDR3 covers 14 amino acids. The read is trimmed to its CDR3 DNA, 42 bases read in frame from base 1. The V and J ends are trimmed by 2 bases and 8 bases, leaving 13 bases between them. For sequencing of the TCRbeta CDR3 region, genomic DNA was extracted from the sorted cells. The immunoSEQ Assay was used for sequencing of TCRbeta CDR3 regions. Not all clones reach the TCRdb copy of this immuneACCESS table, which keeps in-frame sequences only. Checked studies attribute under half of the gap to unresolved V genes and leave the rest unexplained. The sample data list about 72,000 clones, and about 93% of these were observed just once. Together, the top ten hold more than 4.5% of the sample. The trial excluded patients who had a history of autoimmune disease or who were on systemic immunosuppression. Peripheral blood for TCR sequencing was collected from all dose cohorts at baseline, on cycle 4 day 1, and on cycle 7 day 1. Samples came from an open-label, multicenter, first-in-human phase I dose-escalation trial of ivuxolimab. Adults with locally advanced or metastatic head and neck squamous cell, hepatocellular, melanoma or renal cell carcinoma were enrolled in the trial. CD4+ and CD8+ T cells were sorted separately from peripheral blood before TCR sequencing.

Regarding this clone: No cognate antigen has been identified for it. The sample holds no much larger clone one base away, and base qualities are not on file.

What the work shows at the level of the full study, not this receptor alone: Antigen specificity was not determined for the clonally expanded peripheral T cells. In the 0.1-3.0 mg/kg groups, partial responders were among the patients with the lowest normalized peripheral clonal expansion, particularly in CD8+ T cells. Low levels of normalized T-cell clonal expansion were also seen in some nonresponding patients. At doses from 0.1 to 3.0 mg/kg, clonal expansion was seen in both CD4+ and CD8+ blood T cells between baseline and week 6. After ivuxolimab, more expanded clones were found on average in CD8+ T cells than in CD4+ T cells.

The TCR originated in an adult with an advanced solid tumor such as melanoma, head and neck, liver or kidney cancer. The rearrangement joined TRBV6-5 to TRBJ2-1; TRBD1 is perhaps the D gene, given 5 matching bases. The sequenced sample was CD4+ or CD8+ T cells sorted from blood, obtained in a trial of the OX40 agonist ivuxolimab. CDR3 loop: CASSYERTSDEQFF. The DNA sequence follows: TGTGCCAGCAGTTACGAACGGACAAGCGATGAGCAGTTCTTC.